Below, 6 T cell receptor beta chains from the same sample are listed, as sequenced in a study of breast tumors, draining lymph nodes, adjacent tissues. Breast cancer patients provided tissue from their axillary draining lymph nodes. TCRdb independently ran MiXCR on the multiplex PCR reads; one entry per CDR3 protein. This table holds a few hundred thousand distinct CDR3 sequences, about 34% found once. The source material was axillary lymph node tissue. The receptors here all came from a female donor with breast cancer. Some clones in this sample may be carry-over from other donors' samples.

This clonotype was observed a handful of times. The chain recombines TRBV29-1 with TRBJ1-2; 7 positions agree with TRBD1. There are 10 residues in the CDR3. V was clipped by 8 bases and J by 4 bases; unmatched bases: 1. CDR1 is SQVTM and CDR2 is ANQGSEA in the germline V gene. CDR3 sequence reads: CSRTGYGYTF. The CDR3 bases are TGCAGCCGGACAGGCTATGGCTACACCTTC.

The table lists this clonotype with many counts. The J gene is TRBJ2-6, the V gene TRBV2; the D is unclear. Trimming removed 7 bases at V and 2 bases at J, with 6 bases between. The CDR3 extends over 13 amino acids. The germline V gene encodes CDR1 SNHLY and CDR2 FYNNEI. This CDR3 reads CASTKPGANVLTF. As DNA, the CDR3 is TGTGCCAGCACCAAACCTGGGGCCAACGTCCTGACTTTC.

This clonotype has a count of ten or more. The chain carries TRBV6-6 and TRBJ2-7; 7 bases match TRBD1. Unmatched junction bases numbered 2, after V lost 2 bases and J lost 1 base. The CDR3 length is 14 residues. Germline values: CDR1 MNHNY, CDR2 SVGAGI (reference sequence). CDR3 sequence reads: CASSYKTGSYEQYF. The CDR3 DNA reads as TGTGCCAGCAGTTACAAGACAGGGTCCTACGAGCAGTACTTC.

At least ten counts were recorded for this clonotype. The rearrangement links TRBV29-1 to TRBJ1-6; the match to TRBD1 covers 10 bases. Trimming removed 5 bases from V and 7 bases from J; junction bases left unmatched: 8. CDR1 SQVTM and CDR2 ANQGSEA come from the germline V gene. The CDR3 is 15 residues long. CDR3 coding DNA: TGCAGCGTTCAGACCGGGACAGGGGAAAATTCACCCCTCCACTTT. This codes for CSVQTGTGENSPLHF.

This clonotype showed up many times. The chain has TRBV19 and TRBJ2-7; a weak D match, TRBD2 (6 bases). The CDR3 covers 13 residues. V gave up 5 bases and J gave up 5 bases, with 13 bases separating them. Germline CDR1 reads LNHDA; CDR2 reads SQIVND (reference sequence). Here the CDR3 reads CASSAEGIHEQYF. CDR3 nucleotides: TGTGCCAGTAGTGCGGAGGGAATCCACGAGCAGTACTTC. Drawing the rest from reference TRBV19 and TRBJ2-7, the complete variable domain is DGGITQSPKYLFRKEGQNVTLSCEQNLNHDAMYWYRQDPGQGLRLIYYSQIVNDFQKGDIAEGYSVSREKKESFPLTVTSAQKNPTAFYLCASSAEGIHEQYFGPGTRLTVT.

This rearrangement joins TRBV2 to TRBJ1-6, with TRBD1 matching 11 bases. Trimming cost V 6 bases and J 10 bases; bases outside gene matches: 8. This CDR3 is 15 amino acids long. Germline loops: CDR1 SNHLY, CDR2 FYNNEI. CDR3 residues: CASSGVRTGGSPLHF. The CDR3 DNA reads TGTGCCAGCAGCGGGGTCAGGACAGGGGGCTCACCCCTCCACTTT.